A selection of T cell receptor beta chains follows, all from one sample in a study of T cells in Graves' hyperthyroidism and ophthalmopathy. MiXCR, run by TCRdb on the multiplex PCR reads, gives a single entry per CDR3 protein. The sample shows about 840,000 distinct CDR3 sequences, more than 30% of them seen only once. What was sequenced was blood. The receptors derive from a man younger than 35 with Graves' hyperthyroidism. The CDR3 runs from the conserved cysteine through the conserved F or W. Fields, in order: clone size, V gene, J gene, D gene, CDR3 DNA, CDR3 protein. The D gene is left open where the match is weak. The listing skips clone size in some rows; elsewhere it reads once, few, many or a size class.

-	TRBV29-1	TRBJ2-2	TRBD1	TGCAGCTTACACAGGGGGCGAGCCGGGGAGCTGTTTTTT	CSLHRGRAGELFF
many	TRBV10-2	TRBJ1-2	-	TGCGCCAGCAGCCTTCCGGGACGGCTATATGGCTACACCTTC	CASSLPGRLYGYTF
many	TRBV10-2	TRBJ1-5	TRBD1	TGCGCCAGCAGTGAGTCGAGGGGGCATAGCAATCAGCCCCAGCATTTT	CASSESRGHSNQPQHF
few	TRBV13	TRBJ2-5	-	TGTGCCAGCAGCTTGGGCATACCGGGGACCCAGTACTTC	CASSLGIPGTQYF
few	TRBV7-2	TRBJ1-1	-	TGTGCCAGCAGCCCCGTGGGACCTAGAGGTGCTTTCTTT	CASSPVGPRGAFF
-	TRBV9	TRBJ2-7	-	TGTGCCAGCAGCGTAGAACATAGCGGCATCTACGAGCAGTACTTC	CASSVEHSGIYEQYF
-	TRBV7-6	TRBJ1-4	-	TGTGCCAGCAGCCAAGAGGGGGATAATGAAAAACTGTTCTTT	CASSQEGDNEKLFF
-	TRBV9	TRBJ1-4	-	TGTGCCAGCAGCGCACAGGTGGGGATAAATGAAAAACTGTTTTTT	CASSAQVGINEKLFF
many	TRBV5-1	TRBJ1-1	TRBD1	TGCGCCAGCAGCTTCCCAGGGGGGAACACTGAAGCTTTCTTT	CASSFPGGNTEAFF
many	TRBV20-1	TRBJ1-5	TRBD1	TGCAGTGCCCTTGAGCGGGACAGGGAGGCTCAGCCCCAGCATTTT	CSALERDREAQPQHF
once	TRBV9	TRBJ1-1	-	-	CASNVAAGSSTEALF
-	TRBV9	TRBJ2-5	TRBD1	TGTGCCAGCAGCCGCTATTCGGGACAGGAGAAAGAGACCCAGTACTTC	CASSRYSGQEKETQYF
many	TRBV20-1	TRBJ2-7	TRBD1	TGCAGTGCTGCGGACAGGGTAGTCTCCGAGCAGTACTTC	CSAADRVVSEQYF
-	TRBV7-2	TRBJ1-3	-	TGTGCCAGCAGCTTAGAGGGCGGGGGTCAGAGCTCTGGAAACACCATATATTTT	CASSLEGGGQSSGNTIYF
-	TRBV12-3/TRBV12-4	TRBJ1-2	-	TGTGCCAGCAGCCAATCGTCTTCCCGTGGCTACACCTTC	CASSQSSSRGYTF
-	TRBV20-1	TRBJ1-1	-	TGCAGCTTAGAATTTCCGAACACTGAAGCTTTCTTT	CSLEFPNTEAFF
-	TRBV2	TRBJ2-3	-	TGTGCCAGCAGGGTGAAGACTAGACCGTATTTT	CASRVKTRPYF
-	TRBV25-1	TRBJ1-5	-	TGTGCTTCGAATGGAGGGCGCAATCAGCCCCAGCATTTT	CASNGGRNQPQHF
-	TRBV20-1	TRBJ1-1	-	TGCAGTGCTAGCGTCTGGGCAGGGGACGGAGGTGAAGCTTTCTTT	CSASVWAGDGGEAFF
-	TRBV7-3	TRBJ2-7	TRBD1	TGTGCCAGCAGCACGGGACAGGGATCCGAGCAGTACTTC	CASSTGQGSEQYF
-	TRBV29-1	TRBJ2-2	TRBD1	TGCAGCGTTGCGACAGGGCGGGTTAGTGAGCTGTTTTTT	CSVATGRVSELFF
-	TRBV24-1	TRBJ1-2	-	TGTGCCACCGAGGACAGCGACTATGGCTACACCTTC	CATEDSDYGYTF
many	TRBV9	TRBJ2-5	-	TGTGCCAGCAGCTTAGGCGGGGGCTGGGAGACCCAGTACTTC	CASSLGGGWETQYF
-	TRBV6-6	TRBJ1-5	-	TGTGCCAGCAGTTACATGGGCTACAATCAGCCCCAGCATTTT	CASSYMGYNQPQHF
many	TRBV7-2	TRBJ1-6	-	TGTGCCAGCAGCTTAGGTGGAGGGATGGAGTCACCCCTCCACTTT	CASSLGGGMESPLHF
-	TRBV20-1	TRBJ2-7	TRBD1	TGCAGTGCTAGAGCGATGACAGGGAACTCCTACGAGCAGTACTTC	CSARAMTGNSYEQYF
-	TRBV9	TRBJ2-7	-	TGTGCCAGCAGCGTAGGAAGGGGGGGGATAAGCGAGCAGTACTTC	CASSVGRGGISEQYF
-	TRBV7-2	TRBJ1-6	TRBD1	TGTGCCAGCAGCCCTTCCGGGACAGCACTTTATAATTCACCCCCCCACTTT	CASSPSGTALYNSPPHF
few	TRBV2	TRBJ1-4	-	TGTGCCAGCCACAGGTTAACTAATGAAAAACTGTTTTTT	CASHRLTNEKLFF
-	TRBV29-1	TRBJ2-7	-	TGCAGCGTTGGGAGGGGCCCACGGGAGCAGTACTTC	CSVGRGPREQYF
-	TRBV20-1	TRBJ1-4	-	TGCAGTGCTAAAAGCCTAACAGGGTCAGGGGATGGGAATGGAGAAAAACTGTTTTTT	CSAKSLTGSGDGNGEKLFF
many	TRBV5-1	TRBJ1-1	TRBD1	TGCGCCAGCAGCTTGGGGACAGGGGGCTCGGCTTTCTTT	CASSLGTGGSAFF
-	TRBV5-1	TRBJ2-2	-	TGCGCCAGCAGCCCCTTTGGGCGCCTGGACACCGGGGAGCTGTTTTTT	CASSPFGRLDTGELFF
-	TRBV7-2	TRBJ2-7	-	TGTGCCAGCAGTACCCCCCGGGGGAGCGGGCAGTACTTC	CASSTPRGSGQYF
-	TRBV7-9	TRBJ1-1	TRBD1	TGTGCCAGCAGCCGACAACAGGGGCGAGGAACTGAAGCTTTCTTT	CASSRQQGRGTEAFF
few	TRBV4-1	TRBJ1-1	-	TGCGCCAGCAGCCCTCCGGGACACCTTAACACTGAAGCTTTCTTT	CASSPPGHLNTEAFF
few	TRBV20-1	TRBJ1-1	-	TGCAGTGCTAGATCGGGGGGATTGAACACTGAAGCTTTCTTT	CSARSGGLNTEAFF
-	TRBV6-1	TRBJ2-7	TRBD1	TGTGCCAGCAGTCAGCTTAGGGGACAGGCGTACTACGAGCAGTACTTC	CASSQLRGQAYYEQYF
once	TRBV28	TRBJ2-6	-	TGTGCCAGCACCCTAGGACAGCTAAACTCTGGGGCCAACGTCCTGACTTTC	CASTLGQLNSGANVLTF
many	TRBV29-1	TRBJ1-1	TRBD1	TGCAGCGCTGAACAGGGGGCGAACACTGAAGCTTTCTTT	CSAEQGANTEAFF
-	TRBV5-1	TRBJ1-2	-	TGTGCCAGCAGCTTAGGTGCAAGCACCGTAAATGGCTACACCTTC	CASSLGASTVNGYTF
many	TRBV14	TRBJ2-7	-	TGTGCCAGCAGCCAAGGCACGTACGAGCAGTACTTC	CASSQGTYEQYF
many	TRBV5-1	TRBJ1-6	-	TGCGCCAGCAGTAAGGGGGTCTCGGCTAATTCACCCCTCCACTTT	CASSKGVSANSPLHF
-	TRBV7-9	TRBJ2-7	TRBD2	TGTGCCAGCAGTTACCCGGAGCGGGAGGGCCCTCTCTACGAGCAGTACTTC	CASSYPEREGPLYEQYF
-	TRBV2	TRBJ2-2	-	TGTGCCAGCAGCTTAAATATGGGGGAACACCGGGAGCTGTTTTTT	CASSLNMGEHRELFF
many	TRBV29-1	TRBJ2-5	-	TGCAGCGTTGAGAGCAACTGGGGGGAGACCCAGTACTTC	CSVESNWGETQYF
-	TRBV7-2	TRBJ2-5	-	TGTGCCAGCAGCTTTATCGCCCAAGAGACCCAGTACTTC	CASSFIAQETQYF
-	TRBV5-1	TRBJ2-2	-	TGCGCCAGCAGCTTGGATGGGGAGTTGAACACCGGGGAGCTGTTTTTT	CASSLDGELNTGELFF
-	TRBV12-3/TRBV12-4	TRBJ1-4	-	TGTGCCAGCACTTCAGGGGTTAATAATGAAAAACTGTTTTTT	CASTSGVNNEKLFF